This T cell receptor beta chain came from a study of blood T cell repertoires in COVID-19. Study information: Spain, Italy and the United States supplied samples that represented acute and convalescent COVID-19. The analysed material was cDNA or gDNA that came from T cells, B-cell-depleted T cells, or PBMCs.

Original handling: By means of reference gene primer amplification, nucleated cell counts were estimated. Clones were sequenced by immunoSEQ multiplex PCR, and TCRdb holds only the in-frame ones, with some missing. That table gives V, J and clone size, and the DNA gave D and trimming. The data show around 70,000 clones, under 85% seen once. The clonotype comes from a woman aged 45-60 years with acute or convalescent COVID-19. The sequencing sample was made of peripheral blood.

This CDR3 reads CASSEAAGGYEQYF. The CDR3 coding sequence is TGTGCCAGCAGCGAGGCAGCGGGTGGGTACGAGCAGTACTTC. The chain is built from TRBV6-5 and TRBJ2-7, with D possibly being TRBD2 (6 bases). The CDR3 is made up of 14 amino acids. V lost 6 bases and J 4 bases, leaving 16 bases between the germline ends. CDR1 and CDR2 from the germline V gene are MNHEY and SVGAGI.